Following are 5 T cell receptor beta chains from one sample sequenced in a study of siplizumab effects on memory and regulatory T cells. Data came from immunoSEQ multiplex PCR; TCRdb stores just in-frame clones and leaves some out. The sample records tens of thousands of clones, 88% being singletons. The sample taken for sequencing was Tregs sorted from blood. The receptors stem from a human donor in good health.

This clone was seen a handful of times. This chain joins TRBV12-5 and TRBJ1-5, with D tentatively TRBD1 (5 bases). CDR1 is LGHNT, CDR2 FRNRAP, per germline. This CDR3 spans 20 amino acids. V lost 0 bases, J lost 0 bases, and 21 bases lay in between. This chain's CDR3 is CASGLVQRDGGYYSNQPQHF. CDR3 nucleotide sequence: TGTGCTAGTGGTTTGGTACAAAGGGACGGAGGGTACTATAGCAATCAGCCCCAGCATTTT.

This clone occurred once. V is TRBV5-1 and J is TRBJ2-7; 8 bases line up with TRBD1. CDR3 length: 16 residues. Germline CDR1 SGHRS, CDR2 YFSETQ. V was pared by 6 bases and J by 0 bases, with 11 bases of the junction left unmatched. CDR3 residues: CASKPPGQAFSYEQYF. DNA for the CDR3: TGCGCCAGCAAACCCCCGGGACAGGCGTTCTCCTACGAGCAGTACTTC.

This chain connects TRBV5-1 to TRBJ2-4, with 7 bases lining up with TRBD1. In germline, CDR1 is SGHRS, CDR2 YFSETQ. The CDR3 is 15 amino acids. The trim removed 4 bases at V and 6 bases at J, leaving 10 bases unmatched. CDR3: CASSPLDRRINIQYF. The CDR3 region has the DNA TGCGCCAGCAGCCCGCTGGACAGGCGAATAAACATTCAGTACTTC.

V gene TRBV27 combines with J gene TRBJ1-3; D gene unclear. V shed 6 bases and J shed 4 bases, with 13 bases lying between them. The germline V gene encodes CDR1 MNHEY and CDR2 SMNVEV (reference sequence). The CDR3 has 14 residues. Written as DNA, the CDR3 is TGTGCCAGCAGCCCTCTCGGAAAAGGAAACACCATATATTTT. This translates into CASSPLGKGNTIYF.

J is TRBJ2-2 and V is TRBV6-4; D is ambiguous. The V end was cut by 0 bases, the J end by 3 bases, with 5 bases between. The CDR3 contains 14 residues. Germline V gene sequence: CDR1 MRHNA, CDR2 SNTAGT. CDR3 in amino acids: CASSDSEDTGELFF. DNA of the CDR3: TGTGCCAGCAGTGACTCCGAGGACACCGGGGAGCTGTTTTTT.